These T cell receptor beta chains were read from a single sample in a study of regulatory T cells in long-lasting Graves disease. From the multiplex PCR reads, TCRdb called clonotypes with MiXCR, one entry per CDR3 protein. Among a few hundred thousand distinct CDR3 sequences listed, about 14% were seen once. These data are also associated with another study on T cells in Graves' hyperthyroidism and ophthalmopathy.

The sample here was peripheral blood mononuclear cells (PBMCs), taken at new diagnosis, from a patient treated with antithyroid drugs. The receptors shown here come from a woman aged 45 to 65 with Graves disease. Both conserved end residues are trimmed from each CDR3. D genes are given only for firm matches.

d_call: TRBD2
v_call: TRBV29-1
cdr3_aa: SAQRGSGRQGTQY

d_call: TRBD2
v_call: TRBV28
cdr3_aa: ASSFQAGAPSRQY

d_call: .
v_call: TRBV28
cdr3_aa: ASRPGLDYGYT

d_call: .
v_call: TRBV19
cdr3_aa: ASKGLGRERTGELF

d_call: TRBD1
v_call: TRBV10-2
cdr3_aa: ASTRTGVDYGYT

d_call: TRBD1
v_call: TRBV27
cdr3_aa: ASSLGNGKGAVNTEAF

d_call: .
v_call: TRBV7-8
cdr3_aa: ASNSQASTGGRTEAF

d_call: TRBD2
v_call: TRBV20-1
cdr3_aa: SANPGTSGSFYEQY

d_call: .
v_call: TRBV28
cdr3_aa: ASSLPGFSGNTIY

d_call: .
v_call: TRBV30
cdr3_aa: AWSVVGYSDTQY

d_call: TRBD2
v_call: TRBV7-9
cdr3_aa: ASRPGLAEETQY

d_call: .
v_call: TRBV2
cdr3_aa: ASRPQGGGTGAF

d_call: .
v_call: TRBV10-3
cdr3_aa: AISAVVELYNEQF

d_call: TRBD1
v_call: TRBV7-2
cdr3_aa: ASSLSGQNTIY

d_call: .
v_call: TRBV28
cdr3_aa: ASSLRITDTQY

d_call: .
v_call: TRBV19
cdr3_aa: ASSIDRDLNEKLF

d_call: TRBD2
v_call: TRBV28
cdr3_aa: ASRPSGRAFNEQF

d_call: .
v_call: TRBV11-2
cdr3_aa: ASGTGGQPQETQY

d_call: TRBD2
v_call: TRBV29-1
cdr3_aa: SVVGRVSYEQY

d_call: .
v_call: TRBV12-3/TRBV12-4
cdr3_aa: ASSLAGTVQPQH

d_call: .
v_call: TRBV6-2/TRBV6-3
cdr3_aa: ASSYYREGETQY

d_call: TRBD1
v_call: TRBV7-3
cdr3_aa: ASSLLGQMFEAF

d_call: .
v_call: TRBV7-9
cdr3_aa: ASSPTGYEQY

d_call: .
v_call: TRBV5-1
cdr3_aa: ASRPGTEYQPQH

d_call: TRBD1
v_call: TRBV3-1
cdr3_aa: ASSQAGTGGYEQY

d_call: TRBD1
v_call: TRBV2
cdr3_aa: ASSGDRVGTGELF

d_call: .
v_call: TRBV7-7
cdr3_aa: VSSLAPDTEAF

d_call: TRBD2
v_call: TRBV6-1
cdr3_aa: ASRTGLAGGETQY

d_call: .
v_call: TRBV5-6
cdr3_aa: ASSFYPGRYEQY

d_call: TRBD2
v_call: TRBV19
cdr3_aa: ASSRGGVLNTGELF

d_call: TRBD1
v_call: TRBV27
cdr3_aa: ASSLSLGQGAGNTEAF

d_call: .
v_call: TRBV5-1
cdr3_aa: ASSFGTDQPTGELF

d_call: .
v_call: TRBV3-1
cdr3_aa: ASSQDVGLRGTGELF

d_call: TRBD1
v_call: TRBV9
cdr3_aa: ASSKGAVIQETQY

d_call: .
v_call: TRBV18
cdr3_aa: ASSRSGSQETQY

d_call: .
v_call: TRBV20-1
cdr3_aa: SAMMGPSTDTQY

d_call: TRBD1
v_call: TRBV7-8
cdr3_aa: ASSLWVQGDTGELF

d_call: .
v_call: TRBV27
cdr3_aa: ASSLSLVSREQY

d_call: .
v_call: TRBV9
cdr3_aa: ASGGDQDYGYT